A single sample is the source of the 17 T cell receptor beta chains below, sequenced in a study of shared clonotypes between healthy human individuals. Measured with immunoSEQ multiplex PCR; TCRdb has only the in-frame clones, and not every one. This table has 450,000 to 500,000 clones, less than 80% appearing once. Source material: PBMCs. The receptors originated from a woman in her 40s in good health. Some clones in this sample may be carry-over from other donors' samples.

This clone was recorded only once. This chain joins TRBV2 and TRBJ2-2, with D maybe TRBD2 (5 bases). The germline V and J ends were trimmed by 4 bases and 5 bases, with 14 bases remaining between them. CDR3 length equals 15 residues. Per the germline V gene, CDR1 is SNHLY and CDR2 is FYNNEI. CDR3 residues: CASSVWQERTGELFF. CDR3 DNA sequence: TGTGCCAGCAGTGTTTGGCAGGAGCGGACCGGGGAGCTGTTTTTT.

The chain uses TRBV27 and TRBJ1-5; D gene ambiguous. V shed 3 bases and J shed 10 bases, with 16 bases lying between them. The CDR3 has 14 amino acids. Per germline, CDR1 MNHEY and CDR2 SMNVEV (reference sequence). The CDR3, as DNA: TGTGCCAGCAGTTTCGACGGGAATTTGCGACCCCAGCATTTT. This sequence encodes CASSFDGNLRPQHF.

This rearrangement joins TRBV7-9 to TRBJ2-7; 7 bases align to TRBD1. The CDR3 has 14 amino acids. Trimming removed 6 bases from V and 6 bases from J; junction bases left unmatched: 11. The germline V gene has CDR1 SEHNR and CDR2 FQNEAQ (reference sequence). The CDR3 DNA reads TGTGCCAGCAGTTATAGGGAAGGGGGCGCCGAGCAGTACTTC. Translating it yields CASSYREGGAEQYF.

The genes are TRBV7-8 and TRBJ2-7; 9 bases match TRBD2. The germline gives CDR1 SGHVS, CDR2 FQNEAQ. The CDR3 loop spans 16 amino acids. V gave up 6 bases and J gave up 3 bases; unmatched junction bases: 12. CDR3 in DNA: TGTGCCAGCAGTCTAGCGGGGAGACACAGAATCTACGAGCAGTACTTC. Its protein is CASSLAGRHRIYEQYF.

This rearrangement joins TRBV4-2 to TRBJ2-7; D possibly uses TRBD1 or TRBD2 (6 bases each). V lost 3 bases and J 7 bases, leaving 19 bases between the germline ends. This CDR3 has 15 residues. Germline CDR1 reads LGHNA; CDR2 reads YNFKEQ. The CDR3, as DNA: TGTGCCAGCAGCCAGGAAGAGGGGGGAGTGAGAGAGCAGTACTTC. Translating it yields CASSQEEGGVREQYF.

The chain couples TRBV7-9 to TRBJ2-2, with 7 bases lining up with TRBD2. This CDR3 region has 18 residues. Looked up from germline, CDR1 is SEHNR and CDR2 is FQNEAQ (reference sequence). With 5 bases clipped from V and 0 bases from J, the junction kept 12 bases outside the gene matches. The CDR3 DNA reads as TGTGCCAGCAGCACCCGGTGGGAGGGAGCCCCGAACACCGGGGAGCTGTTTTTT. Its translation: CASSTRWEGAPNTGELFF.

This clone was counted only a few times. The chain couples TRBV28 to TRBJ2-3; 7 nucleotides match TRBD2. With V trimmed by 6 bases and J by 4 bases, 7 bases remained unmatched. CDR3 length: 14 amino acids. Germline CDR1 MDHEN, CDR2 SYDVKM. CDR3 amino acids: CASRLGGEPDTQYF. For the CDR3, the DNA is TGTGCCAGCAGACTTGGGGGGGAGCCAGATACGCAGTATTTT. Drawing the rest from reference TRBV28 and TRBJ2-3, the complete variable domain is DVKVTQSSRYLVKRTGEKVFLECVQDMDHENMFWYRQDPGLGLRLIYFSYDVKMKEKGDIPEGYSVSREKKERFSLILESASTNQTSMYLCASRLGGEPDTQYFGPGTRLTVL.

CDR3 bases: TGCAGCGTTACCGACGATAGCAATCAGCCCCAGCATTTT. Translation: CSVTDDSNQPQHF. The rearrangement uses TRBV29-1 and TRBJ1-5, with unresolved D. CDR1 is SQVTM, CDR2 ANQGSEA, per germline. CDR3 size: 13 residues. V gave up 5 bases and J gave up 0 bases, with 8 bases separating them.

The rearrangement links TRBV19 to TRBJ2-3, with D possibly matching TRBD2 (6 bases). Per the germline V gene, CDR1 is LNHDA and CDR2 is SQIVND (reference sequence). With 3 bases removed from V and 8 bases from J, the gap between germline ends came to 18 bases. The CDR3 is 15 residues long. CDR3 residues: CASSIPGRGKGTQYF. CDR3 nucleotides: TGTGCCAGTAGTATCCCCGGTCGGGGGAAAGGTACGCAGTATTTT.

The V call is TRBV2, the J call TRBJ1-1, with 9 positions matching TRBD1. CDR1 and CDR2 (germline): SNHLY, FYNNEI. With 5 bases clipped from V and 6 bases from J, the junction kept 7 bases outside the gene matches. CDR3 length: 14 amino acids. Written as DNA, the CDR3 is TGTGCCAGCAGTTTTGGACAGGGGCCAGCTGAAGCTTTCTTT. This translates into CASSFGQGPAEAFF.

The chain uses TRBV19 and TRBJ2-7; D is possibly TRBD1 (5 bases). Per germline, CDR1 LNHDA and CDR2 SQIVND (reference sequence). Trimming removed 4 bases at V and 7 bases at J, with 11 bases between. The length of the CDR3 is 12 residues. The CDR3 loop is CASSTGPGEQYF. The DNA of the CDR3 is TGTGCCAGTAGTACAGGGCCTGGGGAGCAGTACTTC. The full variable domain, in which reference TRBV19 and TRBJ2-7 provide the parts outside the CDR3, is DGGITQSPKYLFRKEGQNVTLSCEQNLNHDAMYWYRQDPGQGLRLIYYSQIVNDFQKGDIAEGYSVSREKKESFPLTVTSAQKNPTAFYLCASSTGPGEQYFGPGTRLTVT.

The gene calls are TRBV7-9 and TRBJ1-1; TRBD1 might be the D (5 bases). With 5 bases removed from V and 4 bases from J, the gap between germline ends came to 14 bases. The CDR3 has 14 amino acids. CDR1 and CDR2 from the germline V gene are SEHNR and FQNEAQ (reference sequence). CDR3 residues: CASSRNEGFTEAFF. The CDR3, as DNA: TGTGCCAGCAGCCGGAATGAGGGGTTCACTGAAGCTTTCTTT.

This chain uses TRBV28 with TRBJ1-2; a weak D match, TRBD1 (5 bases). Germline assignment: CDR1 MDHEN and CDR2 SYDVKM. This CDR3 region has 12 residues. V shed 10 bases and J shed 8 bases, with 17 bases lying between them. The CDR3 here is CATRRGVGGYTF. In DNA, the CDR3 is TGTGCCACCAGAAGGGGCGTAGGAGGCTACACCTTC.

This clone was recorded once. This chain joins TRBV29-1 and TRBJ2-6; D is perhaps TRBD1 (5 bases). The CDR3 consists of 13 residues. V gave up 7 bases and J gave up 1 base, with 8 bases separating them. In germline, CDR1 is SQVTM, CDR2 ANQGSEA. The CDR3 bases are TGCAGCGCCCAGGGATCTGGGGCCAACGTCCTGACTTTC. Residues: CSAQGSGANVLTF.

The rearrangement uses TRBV10-3 and TRBJ1-4; D not certain. There are 17 residues in the CDR3. V was shortened by 0 bases and J by 0 bases, with 11 bases between the two germline ends. Germline lookup yields CDR1 ENHRY and CDR2 SYGVKD. In DNA form, the CDR3 reads TGTGCCATCAGTGAGTCCGGACCGAATGCAACTAATGAAAAACTGTTTTTT. The encoded protein is CAISESGPNATNEKLFF.

The chain uses TRBV11-2 and TRBJ1-1; no clear D. V dropped 5 bases and J dropped 5 bases, with 15 bases sitting between them. The CDR3 is 14 amino acids. Germline CDR1 reads SGHAT; CDR2 reads FQNNGV. CDR3 nucleotides: TGTGCCAGCAGCCTAACGAACAGCGGTACTGAAGCTTTCTTT. This gives the protein CASSLTNSGTEAFF.

The chain joins TRBV19 to TRBJ2-1; the D is unclear. Trimming pared 4 bases from V and 5 bases from J, leaving 9 bases between. Germline V gene sequence: CDR1 LNHDA, CDR2 SQIVND (reference sequence). The CDR3 totals 13 residues. This CDR3 reads CASSTWTNNEQFF. For the CDR3, the DNA is TGTGCCAGTAGTACTTGGACCAACAATGAGCAGTTCTTC.